Listed below are T cell receptor beta chains from one sample, sequenced in a study of T cell repertoires in cytomegalovirus infection. TCRdb reanalysed the reads using MiXCR and keeps one entry per CDR3 protein. This sample has around 270,000 distinct CDR3 sequences, with roughly 9.1% found just once. The sequenced sample consisted of PBMCs. The receptors here all came from a human donor in good health (CMV status not recorded). Some clones in this sample may be carry-over from other donors' samples. The conserved cysteine and the conserved F or W are not part of the CDR3 here. A D gene is named only where the DNA matches it firmly.

d_call,v_call,cdr3_aa
.,TRBV10-3,AISASNQPQH
.,TRBV28,ASRTGTQLYQPQH
.,TRBV15,ATSRDRQGGQPQH
.,TRBV6-6,ASSYSLAGWPF
.,TRBV7-9,ASSSTGNTEAF
.,TRBV7-6,ASSLRAVRQETQY
.,TRBV7-2,ASSPPPIQETQY
.,TRBV9,ASSAGDRMRGYT
TRBD2,TRBV12-3/TRBV12-4,ASSLAHGSGRATDTQY
TRBD2,TRBV7-2,ASSPSGGAGRGEQF
.,TRBV18,ASSQGVRDTQY
.,TRBV20-1,SARDPWGPQSNEQF
.,TRBV5-4,ASSLDGFEEY
TRBD2,TRBV7-2,ASSPSLISGGVTDTQY
.,TRBV7-9,ASSLAEAINEQF
.,TRBV29-1,SVEGSSYNEQF
TRBD1,TRBV6-6,ASRGLGQGDQPQH
TRBD1,TRBV7-2,ASSYGTVGNQPQH
.,TRBV7-8,ASSVKLEGSGEY
.,TRBV6-5,ASSERRQGSSPLH
TRBD2,TRBV4-3,ASSEGLAGGDNEQF
.,TRBV7-2,ASGIQGRNTEAF
.,TRBV29-1,SVKESTDTQY
TRBD1,TRBV28,ASRQGQGGVSREQY
TRBD2,TRBV7-2,ASSLDQRGGLGAQY
.,TRBV7-2,ATKRDASRTGELF
TRBD2,TRBV9,ASSYGLAAGAGELF
TRBD1,TRBV7-8,ASSASQGGGTEAF
TRBD2,TRBV20-1,SARGAGQANEQF
.,TRBV7-2,ASSIGGNTEAF
TRBD1,TRBV20-1,SARDRNSYEQY
TRBD2,TRBV7-2,ASSFGPTSANTGELF
.,TRBV9,ASSSFTTRGSGEQF
TRBD1,TRBV19,ATRDRGLPGPLH
.,TRBV4-3,ASSQEGGGSYEQY
.,TRBV7-2,ASSLGQGWRETQY
.,TRBV19,ASSIQGGITEAF
TRBD1,TRBV20-1,SANRQGRLSGGYT
.,TRBV7-2,ASSLVGTQSGELF
TRBD2,TRBV7-2,ASSLKSAGAGGQETQY
.,TRBV7-2,ASSLKAPYEQY
.,TRBV30,AWSVGGSAQPQH
TRBD1,TRBV7-6,ASSLGQGKGDGYT
TRBD1,TRBV27,ASRAPGQGQLRQY
.,TRBV7-9,ASSSLQENNSPLH
.,TRBV28,ASSPGGTEAF
.,TRBV7-2,ASSFERDLLRGYT
.,TRBV15,ATSQAHSGANVLT
TRBD1,TRBV30,AWDEGQTGIQPQH
.,TRBV20-1,SAYTGNSNQPQH
.,TRBV3-1,ASSGTGDEQF
TRBD2,TRBV7-2,ASSYTSVTDTQY
TRBD1,TRBV28,ASTLDRATDTQY
.,TRBV5-6,ASSENGRRSQETQY
TRBD1,TRBV7-6,ASSLGFRGDSPLH
TRBD2,TRBV27,ASSFRRTSGTSGYEQY
TRBD1,TRBV7-2,ASSLHRGSYEQY
.,TRBV25-1,ASAPLQGNNEKLF
.,TRBV5-1,ASSLVEYNSPLH